The 18 T cell receptor beta chains reported below all come from one sample, sequenced in a study of T-cell reconstitution after alpha-beta-depleted transplantation in children. Molecular barcoding with unique molecular identifiers was used for the TCRbeta library. MiXCR was run by TCRdb on the PCR reads, yielding one entry per CDR3 protein. The sample lists 150,000 to 250,000 distinct CDR3 sequences, just under 6.5% occurring once. The sample was PBMCs, taken before TCRalphabeta/CD19-depleted stem cell transplant. Receptors originate from a girl under three years old with combined immunodeficiency, due to receive a stem cell transplant.

V usage is TRBV4-2 and J usage is TRBJ2-7, with unresolved D. The ends were cut back, 0 bases at V and 0 bases at J, with 21 bases in the middle. Germline V gene sequence: CDR1 LGHNA, CDR2 YNFKEQ. This CDR3 contains 19 residues. In nucleotides, the CDR3 is TGTGCCAGCAGCCAAGATCGGAACACGCCGGCTATTGGCTCCTACGAGCAGTACTTC. Encoded protein: CASSQDRNTPAIGSYEQYF.

This clonotype was recorded many times. The chain recombines TRBV29-1 with TRBJ2-7; TRBD1 matches 9 bases. The CDR3 covers 14 residues. In germline, CDR1 is SQVTM, CDR2 ANQGSEA. J lost 4 bases, V lost 2 bases, and 6 bases had no gene match. The CDR3 reads CSVELDRGGYEQYF. CDR3 DNA: TGCAGCGTTGAACTGGACAGGGGAGGGTACGAGCAGTACTTC.

This clonotype has ten or more counts. V is TRBV14 and J is TRBJ2-7; the match to TRBD1 covers 9 bases. V lost 0 bases, J lost 6 bases, and 9 bases stayed unmatched. This CDR3 has 16 residues. Germline CDR1 is SGHDN and CDR2 is FVKESK. Here the CDR3 reads CASSQEVGTGSSEQYF. CDR3 bases: TGTGCCAGCAGCCAAGAGGTGGGGACAGGGTCGTCCGAGCAGTACTTC.

This clonotype was seen repeatedly, ten times or more. This chain connects TRBV29-1 to TRBJ2-5; 7 bases are shared with TRBD1. The V segment lost 7 bases and the J segment 3 bases; nucleotides outside the gene matches: 14. CDR1 is SQVTM and CDR2 is ANQGSEA in the germline V gene. This CDR3 is 15 amino acids long. The CDR3 here is CSAERIDRAEETQYF. CDR3 in DNA: TGCAGCGCCGAGAGAATTGACAGGGCAGAAGAGACCCAGTACTTC.

CDR3 region: CSYEGMGYEQYF. In DNA, the CDR3 is TGCAGTTATGAGGGGATGGGCTACGAGCAGTACTTC. The chain employs TRBV29-1 and TRBJ2-7; the D gene could be TRBD1 or TRBD2 (5 bases each). The germline V gene has CDR1 SQVTM and CDR2 ANQGSEA. This CDR3 comprises 12 residues.

Ten or more counts support this clonotype. This sequence joins TRBV27 and TRBJ1-4; D ambiguous. The CDR3 consists of 13 residues. Germline-derived CDR1 and CDR2 are MNHEY and SMNVEV (reference sequence). Trimming removed 4 bases from V and 8 bases from J, with 11 bases in between. This CDR3 is CASSSFGREKLFF. The CDR3, as DNA: TGTGCCAGCAGTTCCTTCGGGAGAGAAAAACTGTTTTTT.

This clonotype was recorded many times. The CDR3, as DNA: TGCAGTGCTAGAGATGCCGCCGGGGGGGACTATGGCTACACCTTC. This translates into CSARDAAGGDYGYTF. The chain uses TRBV20-1 and TRBJ1-2; maybe TRBD1 (5 bases). The CDR3 runs to 15 residues. Germline assignment: CDR1 DFQATT and CDR2 SNEGSKA (reference sequence). Trimming removed 0 bases at V and 3 bases at J, with 14 bases between.

This clonotype was seen repeatedly, ten times or more. The chain links TRBV7-2 to TRBJ2-2, with D possibly TRBD2 on 6 matching bases. Trimming shortened V by 4 bases and J by 3 bases, and 12 bases separated the two germline ends. Germline V gives CDR1 SGHTA, CDR2 FQGNSA. The CDR3 covers 15 residues. The CDR3: CASSSWRADTGELFF. CDR3 DNA: TGTGCCAGCAGCTCTTGGAGGGCGGACACCGGGGAGCTGTTTTTT.

This clonotype showed up many times. The rearrangement joins TRBV20-1 to TRBJ2-2; D gene uncertain. The CDR3 contains 15 residues. The germline CDR1 and CDR2 sequences are DFQATT and SNEGSKA (reference sequence). V lost 1 base and J 0 bases, leaving 9 bases between the germline ends. For the CDR3, the DNA is TGCAGTGCTAGAGCCGTGGTATCGAACACCGGGGAGCTGTTTTTT. This translates into CSARAVVSNTGELFF.

This clonotype appeared many times. The chain joins TRBV12-3 or TRBV12-4 to TRBJ2-4, with 7 bases that match TRBD2. The CDR3 totals 13 residues. V shed 3 bases, J shed 7 bases, and the junction held 3 bases outside the gene matches. In DNA, the CDR3 is TGTGCCAGCAGTTTCTCGGGGGGTAACATTCAGTACTTC. Translation gives CASSFSGGNIQYF.

This clonotype appeared many times. V gene TRBV7-6 combines with J gene TRBJ1-1; 7 bases match TRBD1. Germline V gives CDR1 SGHVS, CDR2 FNYEAQ. This CDR3 has 16 amino acids. V dropped 5 bases and J dropped 3; count of bases not matched to a gene: 12. The CDR3 sequence: CASSPSTGPLHTEAFF. The DNA of the CDR3 is TGTGCCAGCAGCCCATCGACAGGGCCCCTGCACACTGAAGCTTTCTTT.

This clonotype came up once. This chain uses TRBV12-3 or TRBV12-4 with TRBJ2-1, with a tentative D call TRBD1 (6 bases). CDR3 size: 18 residues. Trimming removed 5 bases from V and 0 bases from J, with 20 bases in between. The DNA for the CDR3 is TGTGCCAGCAGTGGGCTAGCCGACAGGAGGAGCTCCTACAATGAGCAGTTCTTC. Residues: CASSGLADRRSSYNEQFF.

At least ten counts were recorded for this clonotype. V gene TRBV7-6 combines with J gene TRBJ2-3, with 8 nucleotides matching TRBD1. Germline values: CDR1 SGHVS, CDR2 FNYEAQ. Losses at the gene ends were 6 bases for V and 11 bases for J; bases not matched to a gene: 7. The CDR3 runs 12 residues. Here the CDR3 DNA reads TGTGCCAGCAGTCCCGGGACAGGATTGCAGTATTTT. Residues: CASSPGTGLQYF.

This clonotype appeared many times. The J gene is TRBJ2-1, the V gene TRBV29-1, with 9 positions matching TRBD2. V trimming: 4 bases; J trimming: 4 bases; junction bases outside the gene matches: 5. CDR3 length: 14 amino acids. Germline loops: CDR1 SQVTM, CDR2 ANQGSEA. In DNA, the CDR3 is TGCAGCGTTGTAGGGCGGGAGGGATACAATGAGCAGTTCTTC. It codes for CSVVGREGYNEQFF.

The V and J genes are TRBV29-1 and TRBJ2-7; 9 positions match TRBD1. The germline V gene encodes CDR1 SQVTM and CDR2 ANQGSEA. V lost 3 bases to trimming and J lost 3 bases; unmatched junction nucleotides: 3. The CDR3 is 13 residues long. CDR3 sequence (DNA): TGCAGCGTTGAGGTGGGACAGGGCTACGAGCAGTACTTC. Its protein is CSVEVGQGYEQYF.

This clonotype was detected ten times or more. The V gene is TRBV25-1, the J gene TRBJ1-4; D gene uncertain. Per the germline V gene, CDR1 is MGHDK and CDR2 is SYGVNS. The CDR3 contains 14 residues. V was clipped by 4 bases and J by 5 bases, with 11 bases between them. CDR3 region: CASSGVGPNEKLFF. The CDR3 DNA reads as TGTGCCAGCAGTGGGGTCGGCCCAAATGAAAAACTGTTTTTT. Full variable domain (remainder filled in from reference TRBV25-1 and TRBJ1-4): EADIYQTPRYLVIGTGKKITLECSQTMGHDKMYWYQQDPGMELHLIHYSYGVNSTEKGDLSSESTVSRIRTEHFPLTLESARPSHTSQYLCASSGVGPNEKLFFGSGTQLSVL.

The sample holds many counts of this clonotype. V gene TRBV7-9 combines with J gene TRBJ2-2; unclear D gene. Germline CDR1 SEHNR, CDR2 FQNEAQ (reference sequence). The CDR3 is 12 amino acids. V was shortened by 5 bases and J by 6 bases, with 7 bases between the two germline ends. CDR3 loop: CASSVIPGELFF. The CDR3 nucleotides read TGTGCCAGCAGCGTAATTCCCGGGGAGCTGTTTTTT.

This clonotype appeared many times. CDR3 loop: CASSLREPDSNQPQHF. The DNA for the CDR3 is TGCGCCAGCAGCTTGAGGGAGCCGGATAGCAATCAGCCCCAGCATTTT. V and J are TRBV5-1 and TRBJ1-5; no clear D. Germline CDR1 and CDR2: SGHRS and YFSETQ. Trimming shortened V by 1 base and J by 0 bases, and 11 bases separated the two germline ends. The CDR3 consists of 16 residues.